The 29 T cell receptor beta chains listed next were all sequenced from one sample in a study. TCRdb reprocessed the RT-PCR reads with MiXCR, giving one entry per CDR3 protein. The sample has more than 550,000 distinct CDR3 sequences; 13% to 15% are singletons. What was sequenced was memory CD4+ T cells from blood. The receptor source for this set is a female donor in good health, serving as a healthy control.

J is TRBJ2-2 and V is TRBV7-6, with TRBD2 as a possible D gene (5 bases). The CDR3 is made up of 14 amino acids. Germline V gene lookup returns CDR1 SGHVS and CDR2 FNYEAQ. Trimming took 8 bases from V and 0 from J, leaving 10 bases between them. The CDR3 sequence is CASLQRANTGELFF. In DNA, the CDR3 is TGTGCCAGCCTTCAGAGGGCGAACACCGGGGAGCTGTTTTTT.

This chain uses TRBV20-1 with TRBJ2-7; 7 positions agree with TRBD1. V shed 8 bases and J 0 bases; nucleotides not matched to a gene: 4. The CDR3 extends over 12 amino acids. CDR1 is DFQATT, CDR2 SNEGSKA, per germline (reference sequence). CDR3 bases: TGCAGTAGCTGGGACAGCTCCTACGAGCAGTACTTC. Protein sequence: CSSWDSSYEQYF.

The chain carries TRBV20-1 and TRBJ1-3, with 7 bases that match TRBD1. Looked up from germline, CDR1 is DFQATT and CDR2 is SNEGSKA (reference sequence). Unmatched junction bases numbered 6, after V lost 6 bases and J lost 4 bases. This CDR3 contains 13 residues. The CDR3 DNA follows: TGCAGTGCGCGACAGGGTGAAGGAAACACCATATATTTT. It specifies CSARQGEGNTIYF.

The chain recombines TRBV2 with TRBJ1-3; D remains ambiguous. The V and J ends lost 11 bases and 0 bases respectively, with 17 bases between them. Germline assignment: CDR1 SNHLY and CDR2 FYNNEI. CDR3 length: 15 amino acids. CDR3 amino acids: CACTSRAGSGNTIYF. The CDR3 region has the DNA TGTGCCTGTACGTCAAGGGCGGGCTCTGGAAACACCATATATTTT.

This clonotype has only a few counts. V is TRBV4-2 and J is TRBJ1-1, with D perhaps matching TRBD1 (6 bases). This CDR3 is 16 amino acids long. The V end was cut by 0 bases, the J end by 5 bases, with 16 bases between. Germline V lookup: CDR1 LGHNA, CDR2 YNFKEQ. The CDR3 is CASSQDSAGGRTEAFF. CDR3 nucleotides: TGTGCCAGCAGCCAAGATTCCGCCGGGGGCCGGACTGAAGCTTTCTTT.

The J gene is TRBJ2-1, the V gene TRBV18; 9 nucleotides align to TRBD1. The CDR3 runs to 14 residues. Germline V gives CDR1 KGHSH, CDR2 LQKENI. Trimming took 2 bases from V and 7 from J; bases not matched to a gene: 3. The CDR3 DNA reads TGTGCCAGCTCACCAATGGGACAGGGAAATGAGCAGTTCTTC. This gives the protein CASSPMGQGNEQFF.

The chain is built from TRBV18 and TRBJ1-4; no clear D. This CDR3 region has 14 residues. Germline V gene sequence: CDR1 KGHSH, CDR2 LQKENI. With 3 bases removed from V and 8 bases from J, the gap between germline ends came to 13 bases. The CDR3 DNA is TGTGCCAGCTCACCTCGGAAGTCTGGGGAAAAACTGTTTTTT. Its translation: CASSPRKSGEKLFF.

Ten or more counts support this clonotype. The gene calls are TRBV4-3 and TRBJ2-7; the match to TRBD1 covers 10 bases. The CDR3 totals 19 residues. The germline CDR1 and CDR2 sequences are LGHNA and YSLEER. The V gene end was trimmed by 2 bases and the J gene end by 5 bases; junction bases not matched to a gene: 18. The CDR3 protein is CASSQRRTGGYLSSDEQYF. The CDR3 DNA follows: TGCGCCAGCAGCCAACGAAGGACAGGGGGGTACCTATCCTCGGACGAGCAGTACTTC.

This chain links TRBV11-2 with TRBJ1-4; D not certain. Trimming removed 5 bases at V and 0 bases at J, with 10 bases between. The germline V gene has CDR1 SGHAT and CDR2 FQNNGV. This CDR3 region has 15 residues. The CDR3 DNA is TGTGCCAGCAGCCTTAACGGGGCAACTAATGAAAAACTGTTTTTT. As protein: CASSLNGATNEKLFF.

J is TRBJ2-7 and V is TRBV28, with D perhaps TRBD1 (6 bases). Germline CDR1 is MDHEN and CDR2 is SYDVKM. The CDR3 runs 13 residues. Deletions cut 7 bases from V and 2 bases from J, with 12 bases between. The CDR3 nucleotides are TGTGCCAGCACCCTCGGACAGACCTACGAGCAGTACTTC. It yields the protein CASTLGQTYEQYF.

With regard to this clonotype: The junction departs from germline at one end; a sequencing error may be responsible. V gene TRBV27 combines with J gene TRBJ2-1; perhaps TRBD2 as D (6 bases). Germline CDR1 reads MNHEY; CDR2 reads SMNVEV (reference sequence). The CDR3 contains 11 residues. CDR3 sequence reads: CASSLISPGVF. The DNA of the CDR3 is TGTGCCAGCAGTTTAATCTCCCCGGGGGTCTTC.

This clonotype was seen ten or more times. This chain uses TRBV4-3 with TRBJ2-3; D is perhaps TRBD1 (5 bases). The V and J ends lost 4 bases and 0 bases respectively, with 11 bases between them. The CDR3 covers 15 residues. Germline-derived CDR1 and CDR2 are LGHNA and YSLEER. The chain's CDR3 is CASSRTQGSTDTQYF. CDR3 coding DNA: TGCGCCAGCAGCCGTACGCAGGGAAGCACAGATACGCAGTATTTT.

V gene TRBV2 combines with J gene TRBJ1-2, with no clear D. The CDR3 runs to 14 residues. Deletions cut 0 bases from V and 2 bases from J, with 7 bases between. Germline CDR1 is SNHLY and CDR2 is FYNNEI. CDR3 region: CASSEANVNYGYTF. The CDR3 nucleotides are TGTGCCAGCAGTGAAGCGAACGTAAACTATGGCTACACCTTC.

This clonotype showed up just a few times. The gene calls are TRBV3-1 and TRBJ2-7; unclear D gene. Germline CDR1 LGHDT, CDR2 YNNKEL (reference sequence). The CDR3 totals 13 residues. The V gene lost 4 bases and the J gene lost 2 bases, with 9 bases spanning the gap. CDR3 region: CASSRDAPYEQYF. DNA of the CDR3: TGTGCCAGCAGCCGTGACGCACCCTACGAGCAGTACTTC.

The chain links TRBV11-2 to TRBJ2-2, with D tentatively TRBD2 (6 bases). The V end was cut by 4 bases, the J end by 9 bases, with 9 bases between. In germline, CDR1 is SGHAT, CDR2 FQNNGV. The CDR3 totals 12 residues. CDR3 amino acids: CASSWGLWELFF. The CDR3, as DNA: TGTGCCAGCAGCTGGGGACTGTGGGAGCTGTTTTTT.

As regards this clonotype: A much more abundant neighbour one base away suggests this may be a read error. V usage is TRBV6-5 and J usage is TRBJ1-5; TRBD1 aligns across 7 bases. V was pared by 6 bases and J by 3 bases, with 14 bases of the junction left unmatched. In germline, CDR1 is MNHEY, CDR2 SVGAGI. The CDR3 has 17 amino acids. The CDR3 sequence is CASRDSAGTANNQPQHF. CDR3 nucleotide sequence: TGTGCCAGCAGAGACTCCGCCGGGACAGCTAACAATCAGCCCCAGCATTTT.

This clonotype was seen only a few times. The CDR3 loop is CASSLSTGGPSGNTIYF. CDR3 nucleotides: TGCGCCAGCAGCTTGTCAACAGGGGGACCCTCTGGAAACACCATATATTTT. This sequence joins TRBV5-1 and TRBJ1-3, with TRBD1 identical over 8 bases. Germline values: CDR1 SGHRS, CDR2 YFSETQ. Trimming removed 1 base from V and 0 bases from J; junction bases left unmatched: 6. This CDR3 has 17 amino acids.

This clonotype has just a few counts. The V call is TRBV18, the J call TRBJ1-5; D remains unclear. From germline, CDR1 is KGHSH and CDR2 LQKENI. The V end lost 5 bases, the J end lost 5 bases, and 10 bases lay between the germline ends. This CDR3 has 13 residues. CDR3 bases: TGTGCCAGCTCAGCAACAGAATATCAGCCCCAGCATTTT. Its protein is CASSATEYQPQHF. The whole variable domain, remainder taken from reference TRBV18 and TRBJ1-5, is NAGVMQNPRHLVRRRGQEARLRCSPMKGHSHVYWYRQLPEEGLKFMVYLQKENIIDESGMPKERFSAEFPKEGPSILRIQQVVRGDSAAYFCASSATEYQPQHFGDGTRLSIL.

This chain links TRBV5-4 with TRBJ2-5; TRBD1 agrees at 8 bases. CDR3 length: 15 residues. V shed 4 bases and J 3 bases; nucleotides not matched to a gene: 8. The germline gives CDR1 SGHNT, CDR2 YYREEE (reference sequence). CDR3 in DNA: TGTGCCAGCAGCAGGGCAGGGGGCTTGAAAGAGACCCAGTACTTC. The encoded protein is CASSRAGGLKETQYF.

In this sample, this clonotype turned up a few times. This rearrangement joins TRBV27 to TRBJ2-4, with D unclear. The germline V and J ends were trimmed by 6 bases and 0 bases, with 24 bases remaining between them. The V gene's germline CDR1 is MNHEY and CDR2 SMNVEV (reference sequence). CDR3 length: 19 amino acids. The CDR3 reads CASRPLPHGQRIAKNIQYF. Here the CDR3 DNA reads TGTGCCAGCAGGCCCCTGCCCCACGGGCAGAGGATAGCCAAAAACATTCAGTACTTC.

DNA for the CDR3: TGTGCCAGCAGTCGAACAGGTGGAAGGGGAAACACCATATATTTT. Translation: CASSRTGGRGNTIYF. This chain joins TRBV12-3 or TRBV12-4 and TRBJ1-3, with D possibly being TRBD1 (5 bases). There are 15 residues in the CDR3. Trimming pared 5 bases from V and 4 bases from J, leaving 15 bases between.

V is TRBV3-1 and J is TRBJ2-6; TRBD1 matches at 12 bases. With 4 bases clipped from V and 2 bases from J, the junction kept 6 bases outside the gene matches. The CDR3 totals 18 residues. From germline, CDR1 is LGHDT and CDR2 YNNKEL (reference sequence). The CDR3 loop is CASSRPGQGATGANVLTF. Here the CDR3 DNA reads TGTGCCAGCAGCCGACCGGGACAGGGGGCGACTGGGGCCAACGTCCTGACTTTC.

This clonotype was recorded a few times. V is TRBV25-1 and J is TRBJ1-2, with D possibly matching TRBD1 (5 bases). V was cut by 2 bases and J by 5 bases, with 18 bases left in between. Per the germline V gene, CDR1 is MGHDK and CDR2 is SYGVNS. This CDR3 contains 16 residues. In DNA form, the CDR3 reads TGTGCCAGCAGTGAAGGGTCGGGGGTACGGTCTTATGGCTACACCTTC. It translates to CASSEGSGVRSYGYTF.

This chain connects TRBV5-1 to TRBJ2-3; D is uncertain. This CDR3 comprises 15 residues. Trimming removed 0 bases from V and 0 bases from J, with 8 bases in between. Germline V gene data show CDR1 as SGHRS and CDR2 as YFSETQ. The CDR3 loop reads CASSLGRRSTDTQYF. The CDR3 coding sequence is TGCGCCAGCAGCTTGGGTCGTCGGAGCACAGATACGCAGTATTTT.

This clonotype was seen many times. The chain couples TRBV20-1 to TRBJ2-1; perhaps TRBD2 as D (5 bases). Trimming stripped 6 bases from V and 7 bases from J, with 16 bases between. Looked up from germline, CDR1 is DFQATT and CDR2 is SNEGSKA (reference sequence). This CDR3 has 13 residues. The CDR3 sequence: CSAELVAINEQFF. For the CDR3, the DNA is TGCAGTGCCGAACTAGTCGCTATTAATGAGCAGTTCTTC.

This clonotype was counted at least ten times. The chain employs TRBV4-3 and TRBJ1-5; 10 positions match TRBD1. The CDR3 is made up of 15 amino acids. V lost 4 bases and J lost 6; bases outside the gene matches: 6. Germline CDR1 reads LGHNA; CDR2 reads YSLEER. The CDR3 is CASSPQTGGGQPQHF. CDR3 coding DNA: TGCGCCAGCAGCCCTCAGACAGGGGGCGGTCAGCCCCAGCATTTT.

This chain connects TRBV4-2 to TRBJ2-3; D may be TRBD1 or TRBD2 (5 bases each). Germline loops: CDR1 LGHNA, CDR2 YNFKEQ. The CDR3 consists of 15 residues. V lost 1 base, J lost 2 bases, and 10 bases lay in between. The CDR3 sequence is CASSQGGTFTDTQYF. Written as DNA, the CDR3 is TGTGCCAGCAGCCAAGGGGGGACCTTCACAGATACGCAGTATTTT.

V gene TRBV10-3 combines with J gene TRBJ1-6, with D perhaps matching TRBD1 (6 bases). V shed 5 bases and J shed 0 bases, with 8 bases lying between them. Germline loops: CDR1 ENHRY, CDR2 SYGVKD. The CDR3 covers 15 residues. CDR3 sequence (DNA): TGTGCCATCAGTAACAGGGACTCCTATAATTCACCCCTCCACTTT. As protein: CAISNRDSYNSPLHF.

The chain links TRBV7-2 to TRBJ2-3, with no clear D. V lost 5 bases and J 0 bases, leaving 12 bases between the germline ends. The CDR3 sequence is 15 residues long. The germline CDR1 and CDR2 sequences are SGHTA and FQGNSA. The CDR3, as DNA: TGTGCCAGCAGCCTTAGGTACGCTAGCACAGATACGCAGTATTTT. Protein product: CASSLRYASTDTQYF.